Listed here are 16 T cell receptor beta chains from one sample, sequenced in a study of early T cells in non-severe SARS-CoV-2 infection. TCRdb passed the 5' RACE reads through MiXCR, listing each CDR3 protein once. The sample carries over 80,000 distinct CDR3 sequences, around 12% recorded once. The sequencing here drew on whole blood, taken at baseline. The receptors here all came from an adult who was a healthcare worker with PCR-confirmed SARS-CoV-2 infection or an uninfected control (not recorded which).

The chain links TRBV3-1 to TRBJ1-5, with a weak D call TRBD1 (5 bases). The CDR3 is made up of 16 amino acids. The germline CDR1 and CDR2 sequences are LGHDT and YNNKEL (reference sequence). Trimming took off 4 bases at V and 11 bases at J, with 24 bases between the two ends. Here the CDR3 reads CASSPGPVGGVTTQHF. The CDR3 DNA reads as TGTGCCAGCAGCCCAGGTCCGGTGGGGGGTGTTACGACCCAGCATTTT.

The V gene is TRBV20-1, the J gene TRBJ2-7; 8 bases are shared with TRBD1. J lost 4 bases, V lost 3 bases, and 14 bases had no gene match. The germline CDR1 and CDR2 sequences are DFQATT and SNEGSKA (reference sequence). The CDR3 is made up of 16 amino acids. CDR3 sequence (DNA): TGCAGTGCTAGTTTGGAGGGGGACAGGTCCCCGTACGAGCAGTACTTC. It is translated as CSASLEGDRSPYEQYF.

This chain uses TRBV7-3 with TRBJ2-5; no reliable D call. CDR1 is SGHTA and CDR2 is FQGTGA in the germline V gene. V was clipped by 0 bases and J by 3 bases, with 5 bases between them. This CDR3 has 13 residues. Here the CDR3 DNA reads TGTGCCAGCAGCTTAACCCCTGAAGAGACCCAGTACTTC. This encodes CASSLTPEETQYF.

This clonotype was detected many times. The chain links TRBV19 to TRBJ1-1; possible D gene TRBD1, 6 bases. V shed 4 bases and J shed 3 bases, with 21 bases lying between them. CDR1 is LNHDA and CDR2 is SQIVND in the germline V gene (reference sequence). The length of the CDR3 is 17 residues. The CDR3, as DNA: TGTGCCAGTAGTAGCTATTCAACCGGGACACTCGACACTGAAGCTTTCTTT. Translation: CASSSYSTGTLDTEAFF.

This clonotype was recorded a few times. CDR3 loop: CASSQGTNQPQHF. The CDR3 DNA reads as TGTGCCAGCAGTCAGGGGACAAATCAGCCCCAGCATTTT. The rearrangement links TRBV12-3 or TRBV12-4 to TRBJ1-5; perhaps TRBD1 as D (6 bases). Trimming stripped 5 bases from V and 4 bases from J, with 9 bases between. The CDR3 is 13 residues long.

This clonotype has just a few counts. The V gene is TRBV10-3, the J gene TRBJ2-1; possible D gene TRBD1, 5 bases. Germline CDR1 reads ENHRY; CDR2 reads SYGVKD. The CDR3 contains 14 residues. Trimming cost V 6 bases and J 5 bases, with 14 bases left between them. CDR3 nucleotide sequence: TGTGCCATCAGCTACAAAGGGGTAAACAATGAGCAGTTCTTC. This encodes CAISYKGVNNEQFF.

This clonotype has only a few counts. The gene calls are TRBV27 and TRBJ1-5; TRBD1 might be the D (6 bases). V was trimmed by 5 bases and J by 0 bases, leaving 14 bases between them. The CDR3 length is 16 residues. The germline V gene has CDR1 MNHEY and CDR2 SMNVEV (reference sequence). This CDR3 reads CASSLKNRVSNQPQHF. The CDR3 DNA follows: TGTGCCAGCAGTCTCAAAAACAGGGTTAGCAATCAGCCCCAGCATTTT.

The chain recombines TRBV20-1 with TRBJ2-3, with 10 bases aligning to TRBD2. The CDR3 sequence is 14 residues long. The germline CDR1 and CDR2 sequences are DFQATT and SNEGSKA (reference sequence). The V gene end was trimmed by 2 bases and the J gene end by 1 base; junction bases not matched to a gene: 0. The DNA of the CDR3 is TGCAGTGCTAGACTAGCGGGGGGCACAGATACGCAGTATTTT. It translates to CSARLAGGTDTQYF.

The rearrangement joins TRBV10-3 to TRBJ1-2; TRBD1 agrees at 8 bases. V shed 6 bases, J shed 8 bases, and the junction held 5 bases outside the gene matches. The germline V gene has CDR1 ENHRY and CDR2 SYGVKD. This CDR3 is built from 12 residues. The CDR3 nucleotides read TGTGCCATCAGGGGACAGGTAGAAGGCTACACCTTC. Protein sequence: CAIRGQVEGYTF.

V usage is TRBV13 and J usage is TRBJ2-1; D might be TRBD2 (5 bases). The CDR3 runs 16 residues. The V gene lost 5 bases and the J gene lost 0 bases, with 14 bases spanning the gap. Germline loops: CDR1 PRHDT, CDR2 FYEKMQ (reference sequence). The CDR3 protein is CASSPPPGSSYNEQFF. DNA of the CDR3: TGTGCCAGCAGCCCCCCACCGGGGAGCTCCTACAATGAGCAGTTCTTC.

The sample holds a few counts of this clonotype. The chain uses TRBV12-3 or TRBV12-4 and TRBJ1-2; possibly TRBD1 for D (6 bases). There are 15 residues in the CDR3. The V gene lost 4 bases and the J gene lost 4 bases, with 16 bases spanning the gap. The chain's CDR3 is CASSYRQELSYGYTF. CDR3 sequence (DNA): TGTGCCAGCAGTTACCGACAGGAGCTGAGCTATGGCTACACCTTC.

V usage is TRBV12-3 or TRBV12-4 and J usage is TRBJ2-1; a possible D gene is TRBD1 (6 bases). There are 12 residues in the CDR3. Trimming took off 5 bases at V and 7 bases at J, with 9 bases between the two ends. The DNA for the CDR3 is TGTGCCAGCAGTATCACAGGGAATGAGCAGTTCTTC. Its protein product is CASSITGNEQFF.

This clonotype was detected many times. This sequence joins TRBV6-6 and TRBJ1-1, with a weak D call TRBD1 (6 bases). Between the trimmed V and J ends, which lost 2 bases and 5 bases, there was a span of 12 bases. Germline CDR1 MNHNY, CDR2 SVGAGI (reference sequence). The CDR3 has 14 residues. DNA of the CDR3: TGTGCCAGCAGTTACGCGGGGGGCGAGACTGAAGCTTTCTTT. It codes for CASSYAGGETEAFF.

This clonotype occurred many times. The genes are TRBV7-3 and TRBJ2-2; D ambiguous. The CDR3 loop spans 16 amino acids. The V end was cut by 1 base, the J end by 0 bases, with 9 bases between. Germline V CDR1 and CDR2: SGHTA, FQGTGA. The CDR3 nucleotides are TGTGCCAGCAGCTTAATTGCTGTCGCGAACACCGGGGAGCTGTTTTTT. This codes for CASSLIAVANTGELFF.

This clonotype has ten or more counts. The V and J genes are TRBV7-9 and TRBJ2-7; D not certain. Trimming removed 5 bases at V and 6 bases at J, with 11 bases between. CDR1 and CDR2 from the germline V gene are SEHNR and FQNEAQ (reference sequence). CDR3 length: 12 amino acids. The CDR3 sequence: CASSHPTLEQYF. DNA for the CDR3: TGTGCCAGCAGCCATCCTACTCTCGAGCAGTACTTC.

The rearrangement links TRBV6-6 to TRBJ1-1; TRBD1 might be the D (5 bases). The V gene lost 5 bases and the J gene lost 5 bases, with 12 bases spanning the gap. This CDR3 spans 13 amino acids. Per the germline V gene, CDR1 is MNHNY and CDR2 is SVGAGI (reference sequence). CDR3 nucleotides: TGTGCCAGCAGTCCCTGGGGGGGTACTGAAGCTTTCTTT. Its translation: CASSPWGGTEAFF.